The 8 T cell receptor beta chains below were found in one sample sequenced in a study of technical replicates of blood from several donors. TCRdb's table, derived via immunoSEQ multiplex PCR, lists solely in-frame clones and lacks some. The sample holds some 64,000 clones; more than 95% are singletons and the top ten take over 0.15%. Source material: T cells isolated from PBMCs. The receptors were sampled from a human donor in good health.

The chain joins TRBV12-5 to TRBJ2-5; perhaps TRBD1 as D (5 bases). The CDR3 is 13 residues long. V lost 1 base and J lost 5, with 8 bases in between. Germline CDR1 and CDR2: LGHNT and FRNRAP. CDR3 nucleotides: TGTGCTAGTGGTTTGGCAGGGTCGGAGACCCAGTACTTC. Encoded protein: CASGLAGSETQYF.

The chain is built from TRBV6-5 and TRBJ1-6; D gene uncertain. The V gene's germline CDR1 is MNHEY and CDR2 SVGAGI. V lost 7 bases and J lost 7, with 11 bases in between. This CDR3 region has 13 residues. CDR3 bases: TGTGCCAGCACTCGCGGCCCAAATTCACCCCTCCACTTT. It yields the protein CASTRGPNSPLHF.

The chain employs TRBV29-1 and TRBJ2-7, with D possibly being TRBD1 (5 bases). The CDR3 consists of 13 residues. The ends were cut back, 4 bases at V and 1 base at J, with 11 bases in the middle. Germline V gives CDR1 SQVTM, CDR2 ANQGSEA. The CDR3 region has the DNA TGCAGCGTTGTGGACACCGATTCCTACGAGCAGTACTTC. Translating gives CSVVDTDSYEQYF.

V gene TRBV29-1 combines with J gene TRBJ2-1; TRBD2 matches 9 bases. Germline CDR1 is SQVTM and CDR2 is ANQGSEA. The CDR3 consists of 17 residues. Losses at the gene ends were 6 bases for V and 0 bases for J; bases not matched to a gene: 12. CDR3 sequence: CSVQGLAGSYSYNEQFF. CDR3 bases: TGCAGCGTCCAGGGTCTAGCGGGGTCTTACTCCTACAATGAGCAGTTCTTC.

The V gene is TRBV7-9, the J gene TRBJ2-2; D may be TRBD1 (5 bases). V lost 1 base and J 2 bases, leaving 17 bases between the germline ends. The germline V gene has CDR1 SEHNR and CDR2 FQNEAQ (reference sequence). The CDR3 spans 18 residues. The CDR3 sequence is CASSLGGRVWTNTGELFF. The CDR3, as DNA: TGTGCCAGCAGCTTAGGCGGCAGGGTATGGACAAACACCGGGGAGCTGTTTTTT.

Only one count was recorded for this clone. This rearrangement joins TRBV27 to TRBJ2-5, with 8 positions matching TRBD2. This CDR3 spans 16 amino acids. The J segment lost 2 bases and the V segment lost 6 bases, leaving 11 bases of the junction unmatched. Germline V gene lookup returns CDR1 MNHEY and CDR2 SMNVEV (reference sequence). CDR3 sequence: CASSSGTGGGQETQYF. The DNA for the CDR3 is TGTGCCAGCAGCTCGGGCACCGGGGGGGGTCAAGAGACCCAGTACTTC.

DNA for the CDR3: TGCGCCAGCAGCATGCCAGGGGCCAGGACTGAAGCTTTCTTT. It codes for CASSMPGARTEAFF. The chain recombines TRBV5-1 with TRBJ1-1; weak D call: TRBD1 (6 bases). V dropped 4 bases and J dropped 5 bases, with 15 bases sitting between them. CDR1 and CDR2 from the germline V gene are SGHRS and YFSETQ. This CDR3 contains 14 residues.

In its sample, this clone was seen once. The CDR3 sequence: CASSSHPSYNEQFF. The CDR3 DNA reads as TGTGCCAGCAGCTCACACCCATCCTACAATGAGCAGTTCTTC. J is TRBJ2-1 and V is TRBV11-1; D gene ambiguous. The CDR3 spans 14 residues. Germline CDR1 and CDR2: SGHAT and FQDESV (reference sequence). V dropped 4 bases and J dropped 1 base, with 8 bases sitting between them.